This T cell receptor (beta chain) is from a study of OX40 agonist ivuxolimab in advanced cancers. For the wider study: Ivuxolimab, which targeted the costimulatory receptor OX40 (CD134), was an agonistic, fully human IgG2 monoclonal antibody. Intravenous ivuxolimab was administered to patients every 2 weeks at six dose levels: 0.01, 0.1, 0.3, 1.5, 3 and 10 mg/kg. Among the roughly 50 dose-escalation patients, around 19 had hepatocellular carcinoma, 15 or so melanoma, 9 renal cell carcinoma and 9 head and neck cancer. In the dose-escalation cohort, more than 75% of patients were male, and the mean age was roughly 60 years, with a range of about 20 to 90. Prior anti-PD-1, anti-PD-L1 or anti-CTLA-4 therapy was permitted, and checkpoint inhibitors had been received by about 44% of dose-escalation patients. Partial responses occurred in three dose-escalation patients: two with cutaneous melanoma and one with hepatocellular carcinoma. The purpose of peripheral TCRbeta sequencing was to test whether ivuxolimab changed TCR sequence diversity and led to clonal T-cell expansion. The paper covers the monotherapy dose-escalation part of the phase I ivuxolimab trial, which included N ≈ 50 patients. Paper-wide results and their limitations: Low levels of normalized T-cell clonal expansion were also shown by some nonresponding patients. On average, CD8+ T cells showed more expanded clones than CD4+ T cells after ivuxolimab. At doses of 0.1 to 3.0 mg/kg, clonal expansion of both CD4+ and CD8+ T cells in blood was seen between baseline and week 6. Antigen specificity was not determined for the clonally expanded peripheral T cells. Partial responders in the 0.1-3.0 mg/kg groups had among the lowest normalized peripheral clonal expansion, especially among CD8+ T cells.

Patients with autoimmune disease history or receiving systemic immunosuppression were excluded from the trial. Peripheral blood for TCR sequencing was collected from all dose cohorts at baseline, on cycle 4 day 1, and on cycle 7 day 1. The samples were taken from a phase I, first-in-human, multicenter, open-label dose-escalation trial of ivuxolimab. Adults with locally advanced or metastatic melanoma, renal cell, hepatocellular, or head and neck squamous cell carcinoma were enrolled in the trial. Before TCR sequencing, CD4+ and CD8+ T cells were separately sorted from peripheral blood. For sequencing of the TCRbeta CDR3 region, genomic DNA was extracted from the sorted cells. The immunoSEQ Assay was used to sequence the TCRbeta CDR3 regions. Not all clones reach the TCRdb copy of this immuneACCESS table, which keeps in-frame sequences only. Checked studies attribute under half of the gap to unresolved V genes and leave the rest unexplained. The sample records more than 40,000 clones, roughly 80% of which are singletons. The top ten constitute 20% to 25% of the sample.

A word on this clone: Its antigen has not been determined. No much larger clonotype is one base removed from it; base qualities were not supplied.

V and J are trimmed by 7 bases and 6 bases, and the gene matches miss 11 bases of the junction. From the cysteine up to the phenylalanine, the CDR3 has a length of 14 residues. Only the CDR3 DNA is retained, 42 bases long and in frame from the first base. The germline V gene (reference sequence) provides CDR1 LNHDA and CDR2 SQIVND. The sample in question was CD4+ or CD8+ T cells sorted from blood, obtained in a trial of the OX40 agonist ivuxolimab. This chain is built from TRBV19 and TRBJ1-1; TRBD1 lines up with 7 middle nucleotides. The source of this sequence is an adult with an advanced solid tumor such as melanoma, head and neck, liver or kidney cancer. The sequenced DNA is TGTGCCAGTACCCCACAGGGGTCTACCGCTGAAGCTTTCTTT. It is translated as CASTPQGSTAEAFF.